The next 2 T cell receptor beta chains were all read from a single sample in a study of esophageal squamous cell carcinoma tumors. PCR used a TCR alpha or TCR beta constant-region primer with a P20EA primer, then nested PCR with CA2 or CB2. A polyT18-containing BSL-18E primer started reverse transcription before unbiased adaptor ligation RT-PCR amplified the TCR genes. TCRdb re-called the 5' RACE reads with MiXCR, one entry per CDR3 protein. The table records roughly 5,000 distinct CDR3 sequences, around a fifth of them present only once. Sequences were obtained from tumor tissue. The receptors were sampled from a man between 45 and 85 years old with esophageal squamous cell carcinoma.

This clonotype appeared a single time. The chain joins TRBV15 to TRBJ2-1; 8 nucleotides match TRBD2. This CDR3 comprises 16 residues. V was clipped by 0 bases and J by 3 bases; unmatched bases: 4. Germline V lookup: CDR1 LNHNV, CDR2 YYDKDF (reference sequence). The CDR3 nucleotides are TGTGCCACCAGCAGAGATTTCCTAGCGGGCTACAATGAGCAGTTCTTC. It specifies CATSRDFLAGYNEQFF.

The chain combines TRBV5-1 with TRBJ1-5; D gene uncertain. V shed 0 bases and J shed 4 bases, with 11 bases lying between them. Per the germline V gene, CDR1 is SGHRS and CDR2 is YFSETQ. The CDR3 has 15 residues. In DNA form, the CDR3 reads TGCGCCAGCAGCTTGGACAGTAGCCCTAATCAGCCCCAGCATTTT. It is translated as CASSLDSSPNQPQHF.